Presented here are 11 T cell receptor beta chains from one specimen sequenced in a study of cytomegalovirus exposure and HLA in healthy donors. Use of 60 Vbeta and 13 Jbeta primers characterized the PCR. TCRdb keeps only in-frame clones here, not all; method: immunoSEQ multiplex PCR. The data hold about 170,000 clones, with under 85% observed a single time. The sample comprised PBMCs. The source is a young woman in good health and CMV-seropositive.

The chain employs TRBV18 and TRBJ1-3, with D tentatively TRBD1 (6 bases). Germline CDR1 reads KGHSH; CDR2 reads LQKENI. The CDR3 is 16 residues long. V lost 2 bases and J 0 bases, leaving 11 bases between the germline ends. The CDR3, as DNA: TGTGCCAGCTCACCAAAACAGGGTCTCTCTGGAAACACCATATATTTT. It is translated as CASSPKQGLSGNTIYF.

The gene calls are TRBV19 and TRBJ1-1, with 7 bases identical to TRBD1. The junction had 16 bases not matched to a gene; V was cut back by 3 bases and J by 6 bases. The CDR3 extends over 17 amino acids. CDR1 is LNHDA and CDR2 is SQIVND in the germline V gene (reference sequence). CDR3 protein: CASSINGEGAQRPEAFF. DNA of the CDR3: TGTGCCAGTAGTATCAATGGCGAGGGGGCGCAAAGGCCTGAAGCTTTCTTT. The full variable domain, rest sourced from reference TRBV19 and TRBJ1-1, is DGGITQSPKYLFRKEGQNVTLSCEQNLNHDAMYWYRQDPGQGLRLIYYSQIVNDFQKGDIAEGYSVSREKKESFPLTVTSAQKNPTAFYLCASSINGEGAQRPEAFFGQGTRLTVV.

J is TRBJ1-2 and V is TRBV19; D may be TRBD1 (6 bases). CDR3 length: 12 amino acids. V lost 5 bases, J lost 7 bases, and 11 bases lay in between. Per germline, CDR1 LNHDA and CDR2 SQIVND (reference sequence). DNA for the CDR3: TGTGCCAGTAGTTCAGGGGATATTGGCTACACCTTC. It translates to CASSSGDIGYTF.

The chain links TRBV6-4 to TRBJ2-5, with 8 bases fitting TRBD1. Germline V gene sequence: CDR1 MRHNA, CDR2 SNTAGT. Trimming at V came to 0 bases and at J to 14 bases, leaving 5 bases not matched to a gene. The CDR3 length is 12 residues. The CDR3: CASSDSADRAYF. The DNA of the CDR3 is TGTGCCAGCAGTGACTCTGCGGACAGGGCTTACTTC.

The chain recombines TRBV5-6 with TRBJ2-5; 10 positions match TRBD2. CDR1 is SGHDT, CDR2 YYEEEE, per germline. Trimming took 3 bases from V and 4 from J; bases not matched to a gene: 9. The CDR3 sequence is 16 residues long. CDR3 DNA sequence: TGTGCCAGCAGCTCGTACAGCGGGGGGGTGGTAGAGACCCAGTACTTC. Amino acids: CASSSYSGGVVETQYF.

The chain uses TRBV5-4 and TRBJ2-1, with TRBD2 matching over 10 bases. This CDR3 comprises 15 residues. Trimming cost V 5 bases and J 8 bases; bases outside gene matches: 10. Germline V gives CDR1 SGHNT, CDR2 YYREEE (reference sequence). The CDR3 nucleotides read TGTGCCAGCAGTACTAGCGGGGAGAGGTTGGATGAGCAGTTCTTC. It yields the protein CASSTSGERLDEQFF.

In DNA, the CDR3 is TGTGCCAGCAGCCTTACTAGCGGGGTCATCACAGATACGCAGTATTTT. It is translated as CASSLTSGVITDTQYF. The V call is TRBV28, the J call TRBJ2-3; 10 nucleotides agree with TRBD2. The CDR3 spans 16 residues. V trimming: 6 bases; J trimming: 2 bases; junction bases outside the gene matches: 8. Germline V gives CDR1 MDHEN, CDR2 SYDVKM.

The chain is built from TRBV4-2 and TRBJ1-2, with 9 positions matching TRBD1. V was clipped by 4 bases and J by 2 bases; unmatched bases: 5. The V gene's germline CDR1 is LGHNA and CDR2 YNFKEQ. This CDR3 contains 15 residues. Written as DNA, the CDR3 is TGTGCCAGCAGCCCACCGGGGACAGGGAACTATGGCTACACCTTC. Residues: CASSPPGTGNYGYTF.

V and J are TRBV6-4 and TRBJ1-6, with 9 bases identical to TRBD1. The trim removed 0 bases at V and 3 bases at J, leaving 6 bases unmatched. CDR1 is MRHNA and CDR2 is SNTAGT in the germline V gene. The CDR3 is 18 amino acids. CDR3 sequence reads: CASSDSTGGGYYNSPLHF. The CDR3, as DNA: TGTGCCAGCAGTGACTCAACAGGGGGCGGATACTATAATTCACCCCTCCACTTT.

The chain uses TRBV4-3 and TRBJ1-5; 7 nucleotides agree with TRBD1. This CDR3 spans 17 amino acids. Germline V gene data show CDR1 as LGHNA and CDR2 as YSLEER. V was pared by 2 bases and J by 2 bases, with 9 bases of the junction left unmatched. The DNA for the CDR3 is TGCGCCAGCAGCCAATCTACAGAGGGGGCAGGCAATCAGCCCCAGCATTTT. As protein: CASSQSTEGAGNQPQHF.

This chain uses TRBV6-1 with TRBJ1-1; D is unresolved. CDR1 is MNHNS, CDR2 SASEGT, per germline. Trimming left V 9 bases short and J 4 bases short, with 15 bases between. There are 13 residues in the CDR3. The CDR3: CASTEGRTTEAFF. Here the CDR3 DNA reads TGTGCCAGTACTGAAGGGAGGACCACTGAAGCTTTCTTT.